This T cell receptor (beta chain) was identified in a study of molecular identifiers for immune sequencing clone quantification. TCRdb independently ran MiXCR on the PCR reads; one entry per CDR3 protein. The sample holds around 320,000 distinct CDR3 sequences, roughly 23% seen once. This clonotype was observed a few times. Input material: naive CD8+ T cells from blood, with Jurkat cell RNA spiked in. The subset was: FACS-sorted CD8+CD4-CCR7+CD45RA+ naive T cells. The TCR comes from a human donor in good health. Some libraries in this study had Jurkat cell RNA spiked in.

The CDR3 region has the DNA TGCGCCAGCAGCCAAGGACATGGACAGATCGACGATTCACCCCTCCACTTT. The encoded protein is CASSQGHGQIDDSPLHF. The chain links TRBV4-1 to TRBJ1-6, with D maybe TRBD1 (6 bases). V shed 1 base and J shed 8 bases, with 18 bases lying between them. This CDR3 has 17 residues. Germline V gives CDR1 MGHRA, CDR2 YSYEKL.